This TCR beta chain was profiled in a study of neurological immune-mediated disorders. Germline V gives CDR1 MDHEN, CDR2 SYDVKM. Trimming pared 3 bases from V and 5 bases from J, leaving 22 bases between. The CDR3 runs to 18 residues. The output of every sequencing run, over 160 million TCR-beta sequences, came from 15-18 subjects. TCRdb reprocessed the 5' RACE reads with MiXCR, giving one entry per CDR3 protein. This sample has around 69,000 distinct CDR3 sequences, with roughly 10% found just once. Time point indicated: longitudinal time-point 1 (baseline). Maryland, USA blood bank volunteers served as healthy controls. Unsorted libraries came from 2 million PBMCs stored at -80 °C. This clonotype was seen at least ten times.

This TCR was sampled from a man younger than 40 in good health. The sample was PBMCs. The V call is TRBV28, the J call TRBJ2-2; possible D gene TRBD2, 5 bases. The CDR3 bases are TGTGCCAGCAGTTTTCCCCGGGAAAAGATGGAGGATACCGGGGAGCTGTTTTTT. Protein: CASSFPREKMEDTGELFF.